This T cell receptor beta chain was recovered during a study of cytomegalovirus exposure and HLA in healthy donors. General study findings and limits: Several top significant clusters appeared, in a later analysis, to be linked to common viral pathogens.

V lost 8 bases, J lost 4 bases, and 13 bases stayed unmatched. CDR1 and CDR2 from the germline V gene are SGHTA and FQGNSA. This CDR3 contains 16 residues. Researchers ran the PCR with 60 Vbeta and 13 Jbeta primers. Profiling relied on immunoSEQ multiplex PCR, and the TCRdb table lists in-frame clones only, not all of them. The data hold around 40,000 clones, with over 55% observed a single time. In the case of this clone: Its antigen is undetermined.

The specimen was PBMCs. The J gene is TRBJ2-5, the V gene TRBV7-2; 10 bases are a match to TRBD2. The TCR comes from a human donor in good health. CDR3 amino acids: CASGSGGAAGGETQYF. CDR3 nucleotide sequence: TGTGCCAGCGGAAGCGGGGGGGCGGCGGGTGGAGAGACCCAGTACTTC.